The source of this T cell receptor beta chain is a study of Ad26.COV2.S vaccination and SARS-CoV-2 variants. Points from the study as a whole: Non-spike TCR breadth showed similarity between vaccine and placebo recipients. Individuals receiving vaccine had higher spike-specific TCR breadth than placebo recipients did.

Assay used: immunoSEQ multiplex PCR; TCRdb lists only in-frame clones, some missing. The sample shows 500,000 or so clones, approximately 90% of them seen only once. V was shortened by 6 bases and J by 5 bases, with 22 bases between the two germline ends. Germline CDR1 is LNHNV and CDR2 is YYDKDF (reference sequence). This CDR3 comprises 17 residues. Noted treatment: roughly 20 received Ad26.COV2.S at low or high dose, single or two shots; five or six received placebo; per-sample allocation not given. After the first vaccine or placebo injection, samples were drawn on day 63. This clone was detected once. Its antigen is still unknown.

This chain connects TRBV15 to TRBJ2-2, with a possible D match to TRBD2 (7 bases). This TCR was sampled from a person aged 18 to 65 who received the Ad26.COV2.S COVID-19 vaccine or a placebo. Sequences were derived from peripheral blood, sampled in a trial of Ad26.COV2.S vaccine versus placebo. The CDR3 here is CATSLTRGAARTGELFF. The CDR3 DNA follows: TGTGCCACCAGTCTGACTCGGGGGGCCGCGAGAACCGGGGAGCTGTTTTTT.